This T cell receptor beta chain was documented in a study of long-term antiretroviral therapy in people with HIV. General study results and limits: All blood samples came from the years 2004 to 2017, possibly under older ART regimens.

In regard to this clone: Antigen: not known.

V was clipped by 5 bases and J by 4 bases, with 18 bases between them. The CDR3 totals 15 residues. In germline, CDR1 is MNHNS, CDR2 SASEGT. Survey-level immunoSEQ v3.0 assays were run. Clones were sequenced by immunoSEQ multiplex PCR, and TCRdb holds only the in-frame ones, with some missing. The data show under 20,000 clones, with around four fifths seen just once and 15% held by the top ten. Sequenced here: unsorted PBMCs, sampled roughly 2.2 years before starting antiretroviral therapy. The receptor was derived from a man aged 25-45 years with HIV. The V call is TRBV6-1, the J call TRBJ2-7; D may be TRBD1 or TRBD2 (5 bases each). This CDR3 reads CASSPGPTLGYEQYF. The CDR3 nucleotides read TGTGCCAGCAGTCCGGGACCGACGCTCGGATACGAGCAGTACTTC.